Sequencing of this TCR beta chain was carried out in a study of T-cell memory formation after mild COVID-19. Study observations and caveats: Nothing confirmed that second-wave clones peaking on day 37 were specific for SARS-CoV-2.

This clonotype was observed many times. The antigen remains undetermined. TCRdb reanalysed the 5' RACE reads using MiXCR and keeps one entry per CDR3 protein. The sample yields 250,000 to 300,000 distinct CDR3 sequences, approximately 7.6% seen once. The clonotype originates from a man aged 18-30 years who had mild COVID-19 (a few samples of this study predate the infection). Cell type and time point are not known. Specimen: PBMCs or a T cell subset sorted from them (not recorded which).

Here the CDR3 reads CAISERQGEDTQYF. The CDR3, as DNA: TGTGCCATCAGTGAACGACAGGGGGAAGATACGCAGTATTTT. The V gene is TRBV10-3, the J gene TRBJ2-3; TRBD1 matches at 9 bases. The V segment lost 3 bases and the J segment 5 bases; nucleotides outside the gene matches: 3. The CDR3 is 14 residues long. Germline CDR1 ENHRY, CDR2 SYGVKD.